One and the same sample provided the 20 T cell receptor beta chains below, sequenced in a study of PD-1 blockade in classical Hodgkin lymphoma. Sequenced by immunoSEQ multiplex PCR; TCRdb stores in-frame clones only, minus some. This table holds about 21,000 clones, roughly two thirds found once. All patients experienced relapse after autologous stem cell transplantation, and brentuximab vedotin exposure was variable. The sequencing here drew on peripheral blood mononuclear cells (PBMCs), taken at baseline. The receptors here all came from a human donor with classical Hodgkin lymphoma.

CDR3 coding DNA: TGTGCCAGCAGAATACAGGGGGCCACAGGCTACGAGCAGTACTTC. Its protein product is CASRIQGATGYEQYF. The rearrangement links TRBV7-2 to TRBJ2-7; 9 nucleotides line up with TRBD1. Trimming removed 6 bases from V and 3 bases from J; junction bases left unmatched: 9. The CDR3 contains 15 residues. The germline V gene has CDR1 SGHTA and CDR2 FQGNSA.

The chain carries TRBV6-5 and TRBJ2-7; 8 nucleotides line up with TRBD2. Germline V gene lookup returns CDR1 MNHEY and CDR2 SVGAGI. The CDR3 sequence is 14 residues long. Losses at the gene ends were 6 bases for V and 4 bases for J; bases not matched to a gene: 8. CDR3 sequence (DNA): TGTGCCAGCAGACCCACCGGGGGGGGGTACGAGCAGTACTTC. Its translation: CASRPTGGGYEQYF.

This chain connects TRBV28 to TRBJ1-2, with TRBD1 matching over 7 bases. The V gene's germline CDR1 is MDHEN and CDR2 SYDVKM. Trimming at V came to 2 bases and at J to 4 bases, leaving 4 bases not matched to a gene. The CDR3 totals 14 residues. CDR3 protein: CASSLQGGIYGYTF. The CDR3 DNA sequence: TGTGCCAGCAGTTTACAGGGGGGCATCTATGGCTACACCTTC.

By sample fraction, this clone is medium-sized (0.01 to 0.1%). V is TRBV7-9 and J is TRBJ1-5; D is unclear. The V and J ends lost 5 bases and 0 bases respectively, with 17 bases between them. Germline-derived CDR1 and CDR2 are SEHNR and FQNEAQ (reference sequence). The CDR3 is made up of 17 amino acids. CDR3 residues: CASSGPEQTFSNQPQHF. The DNA for the CDR3 is TGTGCCAGCAGCGGGCCCGAACAGACCTTTAGCAATCAGCCCCAGCATTTT.

The chain combines TRBV6-5 with TRBJ2-5; a weak D match, TRBD1 (6 bases). The J call could be wrong; TRBJ2-7 is a better fit for the DNA end. Germline CDR1 reads MNHEY; CDR2 reads SVGAGI. This CDR3 is 15 amino acids long. CDR3 DNA: TGTGCCAGCAGTTACGGTGGGGGCTTCTCCTACGAGCAGTACTTC. Its protein product is CASSYGGGFSYEQYF.

The V call is TRBV9, the J call TRBJ2-3; no definite D call. CDR3 length equals 16 residues. Germline V gene lookup returns CDR1 SGDLS and CDR2 YYNGEE. V dropped 0 bases and J dropped 0 bases, with 11 bases sitting between them. CDR3 bases: TGTGCCAGCAGCGTAGCATCGAAGGGCAGCACAGATACGCAGTATTTT. Its protein product is CASSVASKGSTDTQYF.

Written as DNA, the CDR3 is TGTGCCAGCAGTCCCTGGACAGGGGGGGGTGAAAAACTGTTTTTT. Translation gives CASSPWTGGGEKLFF. The chain joins TRBV28 to TRBJ1-4; TRBD1 aligns across 10 bases. The CDR3 extends over 15 amino acids. Losses at the gene ends were 5 bases for V and 7 bases for J; bases not matched to a gene: 7. Germline assignment: CDR1 MDHEN and CDR2 SYDVKM.

The J gene is TRBJ1-2, the V gene TRBV28; D may be TRBD1 (6 bases). Germline CDR1 is MDHEN and CDR2 is SYDVKM. This CDR3 has 12 amino acids. V dropped 11 bases and J dropped 8 bases, with 18 bases sitting between them. The CDR3 loop reads CALSKWGLGYTF. The CDR3 DNA is TGTGCCCTATCAAAGTGGGGGCTCGGCTACACCTTC.

This chain joins TRBV4-3 and TRBJ2-5; TRBD1 or TRBD2 may be the D gene (6 bases each). Germline loops: CDR1 LGHNA, CDR2 YSLEER. This CDR3 region has 15 residues. Trimming removed 4 bases at V and 5 bases at J, with 17 bases between. The CDR3, as DNA: TGCGCCAGCAGCCTAGAGGGGGGCGCGGGGGAGACCCAGTACTTC. Amino acid sequence: CASSLEGGAGETQYF.

This chain links TRBV10-3 with TRBJ2-3; D may be TRBD1 (5 bases). V was shortened by 3 bases and J by 3 bases, with 10 bases between the two germline ends. The germline gives CDR1 ENHRY, CDR2 SYGVKD. CDR3 length: 14 amino acids. DNA of the CDR3: TGTGCCATCAGTGAAAGGGGCGTAACAGATACGCAGTATTTT. This sequence encodes CAISERGVTDTQYF.

This clone turned up a few times. The chain uses TRBV6-5 and TRBJ2-1; 12 bases match TRBD2. V was pared by 8 bases and J by 12 bases, with 14 bases of the junction left unmatched. Germline CDR1 reads MNHEY; CDR2 reads SVGAGI. CDR3 size: 15 residues. CDR3 DNA sequence: TGTGCCAGCGGCCTACTAGCGGGGGGACGTCGAGGGCAGTTCTTC. Amino acids: CASGLLAGGRRGQFF.

The rearrangement uses TRBV5-1 and TRBJ2-2, with D possibly being TRBD1 (6 bases). This CDR3 has 15 amino acids. CDR1 SGHRS and CDR2 YFSETQ come from the germline V gene. Trimming stripped 4 bases from V and 5 bases from J, with 15 bases between. Here the CDR3 reads CASSPGLRGTGELFF. In nucleotides, the CDR3 is TGCGCCAGCAGCCCGGGGCTAAGGGGGACCGGGGAGCTGTTTTTT. Looking up the rest from reference TRBV5-1 and TRBJ2-2 gives the full variable domain: KAGVTQTPRYLIKTRGQQVTLSCSPISGHRSVSWYQQTPGQGLQFLFEYFSETQRNKGNFPGRFSGRQFSNSRSEMNVSTLELGDSALYLCASSPGLRGTGELFFGEGSRLTVL.

The chain couples TRBV18 to TRBJ1-1; no definite D call. Germline lookup yields CDR1 KGHSH and CDR2 LQKENI. Trimming stripped 3 bases from V and 3 bases from J, with 14 bases between. The CDR3 totals 15 residues. The chain's CDR3 is CASSPDGPGDTEAFF. DNA of the CDR3: TGTGCCAGCTCACCGGACGGACCCGGGGACACTGAAGCTTTCTTT.

The chain links TRBV30 to TRBJ2-7, with D possibly being TRBD1 (5 bases). V dropped 0 bases and J dropped 2 bases, with 5 bases sitting between them. The germline V gene encodes CDR1 GTSNPN and CDR2 SVGIG (reference sequence). The CDR3 loop spans 12 amino acids. This chain's CDR3 is CAWSVQAYEQYF. CDR3 nucleotides: TGTGCCTGGAGTGTACAGGCCTACGAGCAGTACTTC. Based on the CDR3 plus reference TRBV30 and TRBJ2-7, the full variable domain is SQTIHQWPATLVQPVGSPLSLECTVEGTSNPNLYWYRQAAGRGLQLLFYSVGIGQISSEVPQNLSASRPQDRQFILSSKKLLLSDSGFYLCAWSVQAYEQYFGPGTRLTVT.

Sample share makes this clone medium-sized. CDR3 sequence reads: CASSRGDRGTEAFF. CDR3 DNA sequence: TGCGCCAGCAGCCGTGGGGACAGGGGAACTGAAGCTTTCTTT. The chain couples TRBV4-1 to TRBJ1-1, with 10 nucleotides matching TRBD1. Germline-derived CDR1 and CDR2 are MGHRA and YSYEKL. The CDR3 length is 14 residues. With 4 bases clipped from V and 5 bases from J, the junction kept 4 bases outside the gene matches.

By its share, this clone is medium-sized (0.01 to 0.1%). This sequence joins TRBV6-5 and TRBJ1-6; D is uncertain. Germline loops: CDR1 MNHEY, CDR2 SVGAGI. V lost 7 bases, J lost 9 bases, and 16 bases lay in between. The CDR3 spans 14 residues. The CDR3: CASNTGPMGSPLHF. The DNA of the CDR3 is TGTGCCAGCAACACCGGGCCGATGGGTTCACCCCTCCACTTT.

This rearrangement joins TRBV5-4 to TRBJ2-1; D perhaps matches TRBD2 (6 bases). In germline, CDR1 is SGHNT, CDR2 YYREEE (reference sequence). V lost 4 bases, J lost 8 bases, and 16 bases lay in between. The CDR3 is 14 residues long. CDR3 sequence: CASSRSGWGDEQFF. The CDR3 DNA reads as TGTGCCAGCAGCCGGAGCGGGTGGGGTGATGAGCAGTTCTTC.

The V and J genes are TRBV5-1 and TRBJ2-7; D not certain. The CDR3 spans 13 residues. Germline CDR1 SGHRS, CDR2 YFSETQ. Trimming cost V 1 base and J 0 bases, with 5 bases left between them. In DNA, the CDR3 is TGCGCCAGCAGCTTGCCGGACTCCTACGAGCAGTACTTC. It is translated as CASSLPDSYEQYF.

This rearrangement joins TRBV6-4 to TRBJ1-1, with TRBD1 matching over 9 bases. CDR1 is MRHNA and CDR2 is SNTAGT in the germline V gene. The CDR3 runs to 13 residues. V lost 10 bases, J lost 4 bases, and 7 bases stayed unmatched. The CDR3 DNA reads as TGTGCCATCACTCACAGGGGGCTCACTGAAGCTTTCTTT. Protein product: CAITHRGLTEAFF.

The chain links TRBV19 to TRBJ1-6; no reliable D call. The V gene lost 0 bases and the J gene lost 9 bases, with 9 bases spanning the gap. This CDR3 is built from 14 residues. Looked up from germline, CDR1 is LNHDA and CDR2 is SQIVND (reference sequence). The CDR3 region is CASSIEVSSSPLHF. CDR3 nucleotides: TGTGCCAGTAGTATAGAGGTCTCCAGTTCACCCCTCCACTTT.